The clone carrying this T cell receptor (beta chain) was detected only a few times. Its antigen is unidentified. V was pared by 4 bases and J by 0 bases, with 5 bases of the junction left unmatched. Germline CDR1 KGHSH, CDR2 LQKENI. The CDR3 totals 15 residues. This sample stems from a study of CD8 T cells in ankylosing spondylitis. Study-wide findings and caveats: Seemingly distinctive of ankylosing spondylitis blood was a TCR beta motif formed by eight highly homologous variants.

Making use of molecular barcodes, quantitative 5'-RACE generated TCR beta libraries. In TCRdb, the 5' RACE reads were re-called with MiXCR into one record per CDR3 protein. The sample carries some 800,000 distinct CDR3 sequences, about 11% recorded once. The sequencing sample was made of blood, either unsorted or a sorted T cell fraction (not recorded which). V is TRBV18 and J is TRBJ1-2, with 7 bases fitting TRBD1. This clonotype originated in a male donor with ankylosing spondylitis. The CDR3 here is CASSRDRVPNYGYTF. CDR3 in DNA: TGTGCCAGCTCACGTGACAGGGTACCTAACTATGGCTACACCTTC.